Below are 23 T cell receptor beta chains sequenced from a single sample in a study of T cell responses to AZD1222 COVID-19 vaccine. Profiled with immunoSEQ multiplex PCR; TCRdb holds only in-frame clones, not every one. Of 100,000 to 150,000 clones listed, about 91% are singletons. Sequences were derived from peripheral blood, sampled 28 days after the second AZD1222 dose. The receptors derive from an adult who received the AZD1222 COVID-19 vaccine.

The rearrangement uses TRBV5-3 and TRBJ1-2; no clear D. TRBV5-3 is an ORF, and what it does is uncertain. There are 13 residues in the CDR3. CDR3 loop: CASPRPGEGGYTF. The CDR3 DNA reads TGTGCTTCCCCCCGTCCAGGCGAGGGTGGCTACACCTTC.

This sequence joins TRBV28 and TRBJ1-2; D is perhaps TRBD1 (5 bases). V lost 2 bases and J lost 4, with 11 bases in between. The CDR3 sequence is 14 residues long. Germline V gene data show CDR1 as MDHEN and CDR2 as SYDVKM. CDR3 loop: CASSLTGAIYGYTF. Written as DNA, the CDR3 is TGTGCCAGCAGTTTAACAGGCGCGATCTATGGCTACACCTTC.

The chain recombines TRBV18 with TRBJ1-1; D unclear. There are 15 residues in the CDR3. Trimming took 3 bases from V and 0 from J, leaving 11 bases between them. Germline CDR1 is KGHSH and CDR2 is LQKENI. The CDR3 reads CASSPALPMNTEAFF. Here the CDR3 DNA reads TGTGCCAGCTCACCTGCTCTCCCAATGAACACTGAAGCTTTCTTT.

The chain uses TRBV7-9 and TRBJ2-5, with D perhaps matching TRBD2 (6 bases). The germline V gene encodes CDR1 SEHNR and CDR2 FQNEAQ (reference sequence). The CDR3 is 12 amino acids. The V and J ends lost 5 bases and 4 bases respectively, with 8 bases between them. The CDR3 region has the DNA TGTGCCAGCAGCGTGGGGGGAGAGACCCAGTACTTC. Translation: CASSVGGETQYF.

This clone was picked up one time. The J gene is TRBJ1-6, the V gene TRBV9, with D possibly TRBD1 on 5 matching bases. CDR1 and CDR2 from the germline V gene are SGDLS and YYNGEE. There are 13 residues in the CDR3. Here the CDR3 DNA reads TGTGGGGGGAGGACCCGGACGGATTCACCCCTCCACTTT. Translation gives CGGRTRTDSPLHF.

This clone showed up just once. V is TRBV13 and J is TRBJ1-1; weak D call: TRBD1 (6 bases). Germline-derived CDR1 and CDR2 are PRHDT and FYEKMQ (reference sequence). V shed 5 bases and J shed 5 bases, with 12 bases lying between them. The CDR3 extends over 13 amino acids. Here the CDR3 reads CASSQGLRTEAFF. In nucleotides, the CDR3 is TGTGCCAGCAGCCAGGGGTTGAGGACTGAAGCTTTCTTT.

Note on this clone: The sample contains more than one DNA sequence encoding this CDR3. This sequence joins TRBV12-3 or TRBV12-4 and TRBJ1-1; unclear D gene. The V end was cut by 3 bases, the J end by 1 base, with 3 bases between. The CDR3 extends over 12 amino acids. CDR3 in DNA: TGTGCCAGCAGTTTTCCGAACACTGAAGCTTTCTTT. Translating it yields CASSFPNTEAFF.

This clone appeared once. This chain links TRBV5-5 with TRBJ2-2; D unresolved. V lost 2 bases, J lost 7 bases, and 6 bases lay in between. In germline, CDR1 is SGHKS, CDR2 YYEKEE (reference sequence). The CDR3 consists of 12 residues. CDR3 loop: CASSFSGGELFF. The DNA of the CDR3 is TGTGCCAGCAGCTTTTCCGGCGGGGAGCTGTTTTTT.

The rearrangement links TRBV7-9 to TRBJ1-2, with a tentative D call TRBD1 (6 bases). The CDR3 totals 15 residues. From germline, CDR1 is SEHNR and CDR2 FQNEAQ (reference sequence). Trimming removed 1 base from V and 7 bases from J, with 16 bases in between. Here the CDR3 reads CASSLGTAWKGGYTF. The CDR3, as DNA: TGTGCCAGCAGCTTAGGGACAGCTTGGAAAGGTGGCTACACCTTC. The complete variable domain, with remaining parts taken from reference TRBV7-9 and TRBJ1-2, reads DTGVSQNPRHKITKRGQNVTFRCDPISEHNRLYWYRQTLGQGPEFLTYFQNEAQLEKSRLLSDRFSAERPKGSFSTLEIQRTEQGDSAMYLCASSLGTAWKGGYTFGSGTRLTVV.

The gene calls are TRBV27 and TRBJ1-5; no definite D call. This CDR3 has 13 residues. Per germline, CDR1 MNHEY and CDR2 SMNVEV (reference sequence). V lost 4 bases, J lost 2 bases, and 6 bases lay in between. The chain's CDR3 is CASSWVRNQPQHF. The DNA for the CDR3 is TGTGCCAGCAGTTGGGTTCGCAATCAGCCCCAGCATTTT.

The chain employs TRBV27 and TRBJ1-2; D remains ambiguous. Germline loops: CDR1 MNHEY, CDR2 SMNVEV (reference sequence). Trimming removed 6 bases from V and 4 bases from J, with 21 bases in between. This CDR3 region has 16 residues. The CDR3 protein is CASSPRDPSRGYGYTF. CDR3 sequence (DNA): TGTGCCAGCAGCCCGAGAGACCCCTCCCGAGGCTATGGCTACACCTTC.

The chain recombines TRBV24-1 with TRBJ2-3; possibly TRBD2 for D (5 bases). The CDR3 is 14 residues long. The ends were cut back, 3 bases at V and 3 bases at J, with 9 bases in the middle. Germline V gene lookup returns CDR1 KGHDR and CDR2 SFDVKD. CDR3 loop: CATSDPSRTDTQYF. CDR3 nucleotide sequence: TGTGCCACCAGTGATCCTAGCAGGACAGATACGCAGTATTTT.

The chain has TRBV5-4 and TRBJ2-2; 7 bases line up with TRBD2. Germline-derived CDR1 and CDR2 are SGHNT and YYREEE (reference sequence). The trim removed 0 bases at V and 5 bases at J, leaving 4 bases unmatched. The CDR3 is made up of 15 amino acids. The CDR3 nucleotides are TGTGCCAGCAGCTTGGGCGGGAGTCGAACCGGGGAGCTGTTTTTT. It yields the protein CASSLGGSRTGELFF.

The chain couples TRBV19 to TRBJ1-1; D not resolved. The CDR3 is made up of 13 amino acids. Looked up from germline, CDR1 is LNHDA and CDR2 is SQIVND (reference sequence). Trimming pared 5 bases from V and 1 base from J, leaving 8 bases between. The CDR3 loop is CASSVTENTEAFF. The DNA for the CDR3 is TGTGCCAGTAGTGTAACAGAGAACACTGAAGCTTTCTTT.

V is TRBV7-9 and J is TRBJ1-1, with a tentative D call TRBD1 (5 bases). The CDR3 is made up of 14 amino acids. The V end was cut by 1 base, the J end by 0 bases, with 6 bases between. Germline assignment: CDR1 SEHNR and CDR2 FQNEAQ (reference sequence). The CDR3 DNA reads TGTGCCAGCAGCTTAGGACAGCTGAACACTGAAGCTTTCTTT. Residues: CASSLGQLNTEAFF. Complete variable domain (other parts from reference TRBV7-9 and TRBJ1-1): DTGVSQNPRHKITKRGQNVTFRCDPISEHNRLYWYRQTLGQGPEFLTYFQNEAQLEKSRLLSDRFSAERPKGSFSTLEIQRTEQGDSAMYLCASSLGQLNTEAFFGQGTRLTVV.

CDR3 residues: CASSGRAELTGSNQPQHF. In DNA, the CDR3 is TGTGCCAGCAGTGGACGGGCCGAGCTTACGGGGAGCAATCAGCCCCAGCATTTT. The J gene is TRBJ1-5, the V gene TRBV6-1; D unclear. CDR1 MNHNS and CDR2 SASEGT come from the germline V gene. The CDR3 has 18 amino acids. V lost 4 bases and J lost 1, with 20 bases in between.

This clone was observed a single time. The chain joins TRBV15 to TRBJ1-3, with 7 positions matching TRBD1. J was trimmed by 2 bases and V by 2 bases; bases with no gene match: 0. The germline CDR1 and CDR2 sequences are LNHNV and YYDKDF (reference sequence). The CDR3 is made up of 14 amino acids. CDR3 coding DNA: TGTGCCACCAGCAGACAGGGGGCTGGAAACACCATATATTTT. The encoded protein is CATSRQGAGNTIYF. Full variable domain (missing parts from reference TRBV15 and TRBJ1-3): DAMVIQNPRYQVTQFGKPVTLSCSQTLNHNVMYWYQQKSSQAPKLLFHYYDKDFNNEADTPDNFQSRRPNTSFCFLDIRSPGLGDTAMYLCATSRQGAGNTIYFGEGSWLTVV.

Here the CDR3 DNA reads TGTGCCAGCAGCGCGAAGGGGGCGAGCACTGAAGCTTTCTTT. Translation: CASSAKGASTEAFF. The chain employs TRBV5-6 and TRBJ1-1; 7 positions agree with TRBD1. The ends lost 4 bases at V and 4 bases at J; junction bases unmatched: 7. Germline CDR1 is SGHDT and CDR2 is YYEEEE. The length of the CDR3 is 14 residues.

The gene calls are TRBV19 and TRBJ1-1; D ambiguous. Germline assignment: CDR1 LNHDA and CDR2 SQIVND (reference sequence). Trimming shortened V by 7 bases and J by 2 bases, and 5 bases separated the two germline ends. CDR3 length equals 11 residues. This CDR3 reads CASIANTEAFF. The CDR3 DNA reads as TGTGCCAGTATCGCTAACACTGAAGCTTTCTTT.

This chain connects TRBV5-1 to TRBJ1-4; 8 nucleotides line up with TRBD1. There are 15 residues in the CDR3. Per germline, CDR1 SGHRS and CDR2 YFSETQ. V lost 3 bases and J lost 2; bases outside the gene matches: 3. CDR3 in DNA: TGCGCCAGCAGCTCGCAGGGGGCCACTAATGAAAAACTGTTTTTT. This translates into CASSSQGATNEKLFF.

The chain employs TRBV27 and TRBJ1-4; D uncertain. The V gene lost 4 bases and the J gene lost 6 bases, with 15 bases spanning the gap. The CDR3 length is 15 residues. Germline V lookup: CDR1 MNHEY, CDR2 SMNVEV (reference sequence). The CDR3 DNA reads TGTGCCAGCAGTTCGCAACTTCCCGGTGATGAAAAACTGTTTTTT. Its protein is CASSSQLPGDEKLFF.

The rearrangement joins TRBV6-4 to TRBJ2-2; D is possibly TRBD2 (6 bases). From germline, CDR1 is MRHNA and CDR2 SNTAGT. Trimming cost V 5 bases and J 3 bases, with 10 bases left between them. The length of the CDR3 is 14 residues. The DNA of the CDR3 is TGTGCCAGCAGTCCCGGACTATACACCGGGGAGCTGTTTTTT. This gives the protein CASSPGLYTGELFF.

The chain links TRBV7-9 to TRBJ1-2; maybe TRBD1 (6 bases). Trimming stripped 5 bases from V and 7 bases from J, with 14 bases between. Germline lookup yields CDR1 SEHNR and CDR2 FQNEAQ (reference sequence). The length of the CDR3 is 13 residues. CDR3 bases: TGTGCCAGCAGCCCCTCGGGGGCAGGTGGCTACACCTTC. This sequence encodes CASSPSGAGGYTF.